These 8 T cell receptor beta chains originate from one sample sequenced in a study of cytomegalovirus exposure and HLA in healthy donors. The primer mix had 60 Vbeta and 13 Jbeta primers. Libraries were prepared by immunoSEQ multiplex PCR; TCRdb keeps only in-frame clonotypes and omits some of them. The sample records about 130,000 clones, 65% to 75% being singletons. The sample was PBMCs. Source of these receptors: a woman aged 45-65 years in good health and CMV-seropositive.

This clone appeared a few times. The V and J genes are TRBV4-2 and TRBJ1-5; a weak D match, TRBD1 (5 bases). The V gene's germline CDR1 is LGHNA and CDR2 YNFKEQ. V was shortened by 1 base and J by 5 bases, with 15 bases between the two germline ends. This CDR3 spans 16 amino acids. In DNA form, the CDR3 reads TGTGCCAGCAGCCAAGCAACAAGGGGCCTTGATCAGCCCCAGCATTTT. Residues: CASSQATRGLDQPQHF.

The V and J genes are TRBV5-6 and TRBJ1-2, with 8 bases lining up with TRBD1. V dropped 6 bases and J dropped 8; count of bases not matched to a gene: 21. Looked up from germline, CDR1 is SGHDT and CDR2 is YYEEEE. The CDR3 loop spans 17 amino acids. The CDR3 sequence is CASTPGDRLSGLSGYTF. CDR3 DNA sequence: TGTGCCAGCACCCCCGGGGACAGGTTGAGCGGACTTTCCGGCTACACCTTC.

The rearrangement uses TRBV6-1 and TRBJ2-1; TRBD1 agrees at 8 bases. Trimming at V came to 0 bases and at J to 12 bases, leaving 13 bases not matched to a gene. This CDR3 region has 16 residues. Germline V gives CDR1 MNHNS, CDR2 SASEGT. The chain's CDR3 is CASSEAVFGTGEAQFF. As DNA, the CDR3 is TGTGCCAGCAGTGAAGCGGTATTCGGGACAGGTGAGGCGCAGTTCTTC.

The gene calls are TRBV7-8 and TRBJ1-5, with TRBD1 as a possible D gene (5 bases). CDR1 SGHVS and CDR2 FQNEAQ come from the germline V gene. The CDR3 spans 15 residues. Trimming took 5 bases from V and 5 from J, leaving 16 bases between them. CDR3 amino acids: CASSGRGFRDQPQHF. The DNA for the CDR3 is TGTGCCAGCAGCGGACGGGGGTTTCGGGATCAGCCCCAGCATTTT. The full variable domain, its missing parts supplied by reference TRBV7-8 and TRBJ1-5, is GAGVSQSPRYKVAKRGQDVALRCDPISGHVSLFWYQQALGQGPEFLTYFQNEAQLDKSGLPSDRFFAERPEGSVSTLKIQRTQQEDSAVYLCASSGRGFRDQPQHFGDGTRLSIL.

V gene TRBV5-4 combines with J gene TRBJ2-5; 8 nucleotides agree with TRBD1. V gave up 3 bases and J gave up 3 bases; unmatched junction bases: 13. Germline V lookup: CDR1 SGHNT, CDR2 YYREEE (reference sequence). The CDR3 length is 17 residues. The CDR3 DNA sequence: TGTGCCAGCAGCTCCATGAGTGCCGGGACAGGTGAAGAGACCCAGTACTTC. Amino acid sequence: CASSSMSAGTGEETQYF. The complete variable domain, with remaining parts taken from reference TRBV5-4 and TRBJ2-5, reads ETGVTQSPTHLIKTRGQQVTLRCSSQSGHNTVSWYQQALGQGPQFIFQYYREEENGRGNFPPRFSGLQFPNYSSELNVNALELDDSALYLCASSSMSAGTGEETQYFGPGTRLLVL.

The chain combines TRBV30 with TRBJ1-5; D might be TRBD1 (6 bases). CDR3 size: 17 residues. Germline V gene lookup returns CDR1 GTSNPN and CDR2 SVGIG (reference sequence). Trimming took off 0 bases at V and 0 bases at J, with 15 bases between the two ends. This chain's CDR3 is CAWSVPGTSYSNQPQHF. The CDR3 nucleotides read TGTGCCTGGAGTGTACCCGGGACAAGCTATAGCAATCAGCCCCAGCATTTT.

This chain links TRBV9 with TRBJ2-3; the match to TRBD2 covers 9 bases. After removal of 0 bases from V and 2 bases from J, the junction contained 4 bases not matched to a gene. The length of the CDR3 is 16 residues. In germline, CDR1 is SGDLS, CDR2 YYNGEE. CDR3 region: CASSVGAGGPTDTQYF. Written as DNA, the CDR3 is TGTGCCAGCAGCGTAGGAGCGGGGGGCCCCACAGATACGCAGTATTTT.

Judged by abundance, this clone is medium-sized. This chain connects TRBV7-9 to TRBJ1-6; no firm D call. Trimming left V 5 bases short and J 3 bases short, with 11 bases between. The germline gives CDR1 SEHNR, CDR2 FQNEAQ (reference sequence). The CDR3 sequence is 15 residues long. The CDR3 region is CASSVARRYNSPLHF. CDR3 DNA sequence: TGTGCCAGCAGCGTCGCGAGGCGCTATAATTCACCCCTCCACTTT.